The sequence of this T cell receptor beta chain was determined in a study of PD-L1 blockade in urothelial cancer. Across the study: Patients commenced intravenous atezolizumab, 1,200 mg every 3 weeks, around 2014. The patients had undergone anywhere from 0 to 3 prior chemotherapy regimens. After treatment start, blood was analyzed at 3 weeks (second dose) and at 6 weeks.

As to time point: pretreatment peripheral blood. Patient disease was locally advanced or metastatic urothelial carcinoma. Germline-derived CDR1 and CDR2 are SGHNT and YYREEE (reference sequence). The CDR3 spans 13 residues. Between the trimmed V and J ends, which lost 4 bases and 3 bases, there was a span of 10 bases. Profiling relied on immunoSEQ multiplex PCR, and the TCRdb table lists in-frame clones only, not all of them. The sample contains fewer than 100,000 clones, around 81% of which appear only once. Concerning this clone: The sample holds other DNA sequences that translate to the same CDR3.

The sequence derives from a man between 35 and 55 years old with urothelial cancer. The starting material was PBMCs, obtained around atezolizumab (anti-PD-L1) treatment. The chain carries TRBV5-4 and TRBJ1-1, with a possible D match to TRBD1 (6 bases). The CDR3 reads CASSLDSYTEAFF. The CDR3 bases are TGTGCCAGCAGCCTGGACAGTTACACTGAAGCTTTCTTT.